This is a list of T cell receptor beta chains from one sample in a study of blood T cell repertoires in COVID-19. Sequencing used immunoSEQ multiplex PCR; TCRdb keeps in-frame clones, though not all of them. The sample consists of some 190,000 clones, 75% to 85% of them appearing once. The sample comprised peripheral blood. The receptors were gathered from a man aged 55 to 69 with acute or convalescent COVID-19. Each CDR3 is given with its conserved first and last residue. D genes are given only for firm matches. Part of the rows lack a size; the others show once, few, many or a class for expanded clones.

clone_size	d_call	v_call	j_call	cdr3_aa	cdr3_nt
once	TRBD2	TRBV6-2/TRBV6-3	TRBJ2-1	CASTPGGTYNEQFF	TGTGCCAGCACCCCGGGAGGGACCTACAATGAGCAGTTCTTC
.	.	TRBV24-1	TRBJ2-5	CATSELSSVKETQYF	TGTGCCACCAGTGAACTGAGCTCCGTCAAGGAGACCCAGTACTTC
.	TRBD2	TRBV4-2	TRBJ2-1	CASSQEGAGSYNEQFF	TGTGCCAGCAGCCAAGAGGGAGCGGGGTCCTACAATGAGCAGTTCTTC
.	.	TRBV4-1	TRBJ1-5	CASSQDGFSNQPQHF	TGCGCCAGCAGCCAAGACGGTTTTAGCAATCAGCCCCAGCATTTT
.	.	TRBV7-2	TRBJ2-1	CASSYAGLYYNEQFF	TGTGCCAGCAGCTATGCGGGCCTATATTACAATGAGCAGTTCTTC
.	.	TRBV24-1	TRBJ2-1	CATSDPSGTFYNEQFF	TGTGCCACCAGTGACCCCTCCGGGACTTTCTACAATGAGCAGTTCTTC
.	TRBD2	TRBV11-1	TRBJ2-7	CASSFARGEPYEQYF	TGTGCCAGCAGCTTTGCGCGGGGGGAGCCCTACGAGCAGTACTTC
.	TRBD1	TRBV19	TRBJ2-7	CASSISSGTGVREQYF	TGTGCCAGTAGTATCTCTTCGGGGACAGGGGTTCGCGAGCAGTACTTC
.	TRBD1	TRBV6-1	TRBJ2-5	CASSESVGTGEETQYF	TGTGCCAGCAGTGAAAGTGTCGGGACAGGGGAAGAGACCCAGTACTTC
.	TRBD2	TRBV7-2	TRBJ2-3	CASSPNSGGRTDTQYF	TGTGCCAGCAGCCCGAACAGCGGGGGACGCACAGATACGCAGTATTTT
.	TRBD2	TRBV11-2	TRBJ2-2	CASSLAGGRSTGELFF	TGTGCCAGCTCACTAGCGGGGGGGCGGAGCACCGGGGAGCTGTTTTTT
.	TRBD2	TRBV27	TRBJ2-1	CASNSLGSGANEQFF	TGTGCCAGCAACTCGCTCGGTAGCGGGGCGAATGAGCAGTTCTTC
.	TRBD2	TRBV6-5	TRBJ2-1	CASSYPLAGTDNEQFF	TGTGCCAGCAGTTACCCACTAGCGGGGACCGACAATGAGCAGTTCTTC
.	.	TRBV7-6	TRBJ2-7	CASSLGRRGSYEQYF	TGTGCCAGCAGCTTAGGCCGAAGGGGCTCCTACGAGCAGTACTTC
.	.	TRBV29-1	TRBJ2-1	CSGTLTDNEQFF	TGCAGCGGCACCTTGACAGACAATGAGCAGTTCTTC
once	TRBD2	TRBV5-1	TRBJ2-1	CASSFGLAGDSNHNEQFF	TGCGCCAGCAGCTTCGGACTAGCGGGAGATAGTAACCACAATGAGCAGTTCTTC
.	.	TRBV19	TRBJ1-5	CASREGGGSNQPQHF	TGTGCCAGTCGAGAAGGGGGGGGTAGCAATCAGCCCCAGCATTTT
few	.	TRBV29-1	TRBJ1-2	CSVEGGRYGYTF	TGCAGCGTTGAAGGGGGGCGTTATGGCTACACCTTC
.	TRBD2	TRBV25-1	TRBJ2-3	CASSLLAGGQLDTQYF	TGTGCCAGCAGTTTACTAGCGGGAGGGCAGCTCGATACGCAGTATTTT
.	.	TRBV7-6	TRBJ2-3	CASSLLPGYADTQYF	TGTGCCAGCAGCTTACTCCCGGGGTACGCAGATACGCAGTATTTT
.	.	TRBV10-2	TRBJ1-4	CASSRGPGRGLNEKLFF	TGCGCCAGCAGCCGCGGCCCGGGACGGGGACTTAATGAAAAACTGTTTTTT
many	TRBD2	TRBV19	TRBJ2-1	CASRLAGAGEQFF	TGTGCCAGTAGACTAGCGGGAGCCGGAGAGCAGTTCTTC
once	TRBD2	TRBV4-1	TRBJ2-1	CASSYGDQLAGQMSYNEQFF	TGCGCCAGCAGCTACGGCGATCAACTAGCGGGACAGATGTCCTACAATGAGCAGTTCTTC
.	TRBD1	TRBV6-6	TRBJ1-6	CASRGQGSYNSPLHF	TGTGCCAGCAGGGGACAGGGAAGTTATAATTCACCCCTCCACTTT
once	TRBD1	TRBV25-1	TRBJ1-5	CASGGTGEGRPQHF	TGTGCCAGCGGAGGGACAGGTGAAGGAAGGCCCCAGCATTTT
.	.	TRBV4-1	TRBJ1-2	CASSQGTDYGYTF	TGCGCCAGCAGCCAAGGGACAGACTATGGCTACACCTTC
.	TRBD1	TRBV15	TRBJ2-7	CATSRARPGQGTYEQYF	TGTGCCACCAGCAGAGCGCGCCCGGGACAGGGGACCTACGAGCAGTACTTC
few	.	TRBV18	TRBJ2-1	CASSPPWSRVEQFF	TGTGCCAGCTCACCACCGTGGAGCAGGGTTGAGCAGTTCTTC
few	TRBD2	TRBV4-3	TRBJ2-2	CASSQGGGNTGELFF	TGCGCCAGCAGCCAAGGGGGGGGAAACACCGGGGAGCTGTTTTTT
.	TRBD1	TRBV7-3	TRBJ1-5	CASSVDREQPQHF	TGTGCCAGCAGCGTCGACAGGGAGCAGCCCCAGCATTTT
.	TRBD1	TRBV6-5	TRBJ2-7	CASRPWDRAYEQYF	TGTGCCAGCAGACCATGGGACAGGGCCTACGAGCAGTACTTC
.	.	TRBV19	TRBJ1-2	CASSIDVDRGYGYTF	TGTGCCAGTAGTATAGATGTCGACCGAGGATATGGCTACACCTTC
once	.	TRBV6-2/TRBV6-3	TRBJ2-1	CASSYSLDNEQFF	TGTGCCAGCAGTTACTCACTAGACAATGAGCAGTTCTTC
.	.	TRBV2	TRBJ1-2	CASSEGRNYGYTF	TGTGCCAGCAGTGAGGGCAGAAACTATGGCTACACCTTC
.	.	TRBV6-6	TRBJ2-2	CASSALTGRNTGELFF	TGTGCCAGCAGTGCTCTAACAGGGAGGAACACCGGGGAGCTGTTTTTT
.	TRBD1	TRBV19	TRBJ1-1	CASSIDRTGEGTEAFF	TGTGCCAGTAGTATAGACAGGACAGGGGAGGGCACTGAAGCTTTCTTT
.	.	TRBV6-2/TRBV6-3	TRBJ1-5	CASSYMTGDNGNQPQHF	TGTGCCAGCAGTTACATGACCGGGGACAACGGCAATCAGCCCCAGCATTTT
.	.	TRBV24-1	TRBJ1-2	CATSDSNAHNYGYTF	TGTGCCACCAGTGATTCGAATGCACATAACTATGGCTACACCTTC
.	.	TRBV2	TRBJ1-6	CASSDLVSGNSPLHF	TGTGCCAGCAGTGATTTGGTATCGGGGAATTCACCCCTCCACTTT
.	.	TRBV30	TRBJ1-2	CAWSYGRVYGYTF	TGTGCCTGGAGTTATGGCAGGGTGTATGGCTACACCTTC
.	.	TRBV24-1	TRBJ2-1	CATSDLGRHEQFF	TGTGCCACCAGTGATCTCGGGAGACATGAGCAGTTCTTC
.	.	TRBV7-8	TRBJ1-6	CASSLEGAYNSPLHF	TGTGCCAGCAGCTTAGAGGGGGCCTATAATTCACCCCTCCACTTT
once	TRBD2	TRBV4-1	TRBJ2-4	CASSQDRFAGELAKNIQYF	TGCGCCAGCAGCCAAGATCGTTTTGCGGGGGAACTAGCCAAAAACATTCAGTACTTC
.	TRBD1	TRBV12-5	TRBJ2-1	CASGLGGRTGGSSYNEQFF	TGTGCTAGTGGTTTGGGAGGTCGGACAGGGGGCAGCTCCTACAATGAGCAGTTCTTC
.	TRBD1	TRBV6-5	TRBJ1-2	CASSTGQYGYTF	TGTGCCAGCAGCACGGGACAGTATGGCTACACCTTC
.	TRBD1	TRBV7-9	TRBJ1-2	CASRYPGGEGYTF	TGTGCCAGCAGGTACCCAGGGGGCGAAGGCTACACCTTC
few	TRBD2	TRBV5-4	TRBJ2-2	CASSLAGGAGELFF	TGTGCCAGCAGCTTAGCGGGGGGGGCCGGGGAGCTGTTTTTT
few	.	TRBV27	TRBJ2-3	CASSLSSYTDTQYF	TGTGCCAGCAGTTTATCTTCCTACACAGATACGCAGTATTTT
.	TRBD1	TRBV6-2/TRBV6-3	TRBJ1-6	CASSDRGRVNSPLHF	TGTGCCAGCAGTGACAGGGGGCGGGTTAATTCACCCCTCCACTTT
many	TRBD1	TRBV7-6	TRBJ2-1	CASSPDRFNEQFF	TGTGCCAGCAGCCCGGACAGGTTCAATGAGCAGTTCTTC
.	.	TRBV7-9	TRBJ2-7	CASSGWDSAEQYF	TGTGCCAGCAGCGGATGGGACTCCGCCGAGCAGTACTTC
.	.	TRBV3-1/TRBV3-2	TRBJ2-1	CASSQGDVAQFF	TGTGCCAGCAGCCAAGGCGATGTTGCGCAGTTCTTC
.	.	TRBV7-9	TRBJ2-7	CASSLSPRGTDIYEQYF	TGTGCCAGCAGTCTTTCCCCACGCGGGACAGATATCTACGAGCAGTACTTC
.	TRBD2	TRBV20-1	TRBJ2-1	CSASTLSRERFNEQFF	TGCAGTGCCAGTACTCTTTCGCGGGAGAGGTTCAATGAGCAGTTCTTC
.	TRBD2	TRBV7-3	TRBJ2-2	CASSSRTSGRANTGELFF	TGTGCCAGCAGCTCCCGGACTAGCGGGAGGGCCAACACCGGGGAGCTGTTTTTT
few	.	TRBV29-1	TRBJ1-3	CSVESAGNTIYF	TGCAGCGTTGAGTCGGCTGGAAACACCATATATTTT
.	TRBD2	TRBV29-1	TRBJ2-7	CSVETLEAGVKDYEQYF	TGCAGCGTTGAAACCTTAGAAGCGGGAGTGAAGGACTACGAGCAGTACTTC